Each of the 12 T cell receptor beta chains below was sequenced from the same sample in a study of T cells after yellow fever vaccination. From the 5' RACE reads, TCRdb called clonotypes with MiXCR, one entry per CDR3 protein. The sample contains 230,000 or so distinct CDR3 sequences, less than 7.5% of which appear only once. The sample here was CD4+ T cells sorted from PBMCs, taken on the day of the yellow fever booster vaccination. These receptors were obtained from a man aged 25-45 years who received the YFV17D yellow fever vaccine.

This chain links TRBV19 with TRBJ2-1, with D perhaps matching TRBD1 (6 bases). Deletions cut 8 bases from V and 5 bases from J, with 13 bases between. CDR3 length: 13 amino acids. CDR1 and CDR2 (germline): LNHDA, SQIVND (reference sequence). The CDR3 is CASAWTADNEQFF. The CDR3 nucleotides are TGTGCCAGTGCATGGACAGCAGACAATGAGCAGTTCTTC.

The rearrangement links TRBV11-2 to TRBJ2-1, with D maybe TRBD1 (5 bases). Germline-derived CDR1 and CDR2 are SGHAT and FQNNGV. The CDR3 has 17 residues. Trimming left V 5 bases short and J 1 base short, with 18 bases between. The CDR3 spells CASSHPPGLMSYNEQFF. The CDR3 region has the DNA TGTGCCAGCAGCCACCCGCCAGGGTTAATGTCCTACAATGAGCAGTTCTTC. The full variable domain, with the rest looked up from reference TRBV11-2 and TRBJ2-1, is EAGVAQSPRYKIIEKRQSVAFWCNPISGHATLYWYQQILGQGPKLLIQFQNNGVVDDSQLPKDRFSAERLKGVDSTLKIQPAKLEDSAVYLCASSHPPGLMSYNEQFFGPGTRLTVL.

This clonotype showed up just a few times. The V call is TRBV18, the J call TRBJ1-2; D not resolved. The CDR3 runs 14 residues. The V gene's germline CDR1 is KGHSH and CDR2 LQKENI. Deletions cut 1 base from V and 2 bases from J, with 8 bases between. The CDR3 DNA is TGTGCCAGCTCACCACAGTTCCAGAACTATGGCTACACCTTC. Its translation is CASSPQFQNYGYTF.

The rearrangement joins TRBV20-1 to TRBJ2-5; 7 positions match TRBD2. CDR1 is DFQATT, CDR2 SNEGSKA, per germline (reference sequence). The CDR3 is 12 amino acids. V was clipped by 5 bases and J by 5 bases; unmatched bases: 5. The CDR3: CSASWDYETQYF. CDR3 in DNA: TGCAGTGCTTCCTGGGACTATGAGACCCAGTACTTC.

This clonotype was counted a few times. This chain links TRBV5-6 with TRBJ2-7; TRBD1 matches at 7 bases. This CDR3 is 13 amino acids long. CDR1 and CDR2 from the germline V gene are SGHDT and YYEEEE. V lost 2 bases and J lost 5; bases outside the gene matches: 4. CDR3 DNA: TGTGCCAGCAGCTTCTATGACAGGGACGAGCAGTACTTC. This sequence encodes CASSFYDRDEQYF.

V gene TRBV10-3 combines with J gene TRBJ1-2, with D possibly TRBD1 on 5 matching bases. There are 18 residues in the CDR3. The germline V gene has CDR1 ENHRY and CDR2 SYGVKD. V gave up 0 bases and J gave up 7 bases, with 24 bases separating them. CDR3 region: CAISESLGREDPSPGYTF. The DNA of the CDR3 is TGTGCCATCAGTGAGTCGCTGGGCAGGGAGGATCCCTCCCCTGGCTACACCTTC.

This clonotype was picked up many times. The chain combines TRBV24-1 with TRBJ2-2; 13 bases match TRBD2. The V and J ends lost 9 bases and 3 bases, in that order; junction bases with no gene match: 12. The CDR3 has 18 amino acids. Germline V lookup: CDR1 KGHDR, CDR2 SFDVKD. The CDR3 DNA reads TGTGCCACCTCCGAGCCGGGACTAGCGGGACGATACACCGGGGAGCTGTTTTTT. It specifies CATSEPGLAGRYTGELFF.

This clonotype has a count of ten or more. A junction boundary mismatches the germline segment, possibly from a read error. The V and J genes are TRBV5-1 and TRBJ2-7; TRBD1 agrees at 9 bases. This CDR3 is 14 amino acids long. Germline values: CDR1 SGHRS, CDR2 YFSETQ. The CDR3 sequence: CASSLLQGAYEQYF. In DNA, the CDR3 is TGTGCCAGCAGCTTACTACAGGGGGCTTACGAGCAGTACTTC.

This clonotype was picked up many times. V is TRBV5-1 and J is TRBJ2-3; maybe TRBD2 (6 bases). The germline V and J ends were trimmed by 1 base and 4 bases, with 13 bases remaining between them. The length of the CDR3 is 15 residues. CDR1 is SGHRS and CDR2 is YFSETQ in the germline V gene. CDR3 bases: TGCGCCAGCAGCTTGTGGAGGGACGCAGCAGATACGCAGTATTTT. The encoded protein is CASSLWRDAADTQYF. The whole variable domain, filled in from reference TRBV5-1 and TRBJ2-3, reads KAGVTQTPRYLIKTRGQQVTLSCSPISGHRSVSWYQQTPGQGLQFLFEYFSETQRNKGNFPGRFSGRQFSNSRSEMNVSTLELGDSALYLCASSLWRDAADTQYFGPGTRLTVL.

This clonotype was observed many times. J is TRBJ2-1 and V is TRBV7-2, with D unclear. V dropped 4 bases and J dropped 7 bases, with 11 bases sitting between them. Germline loops: CDR1 SGHTA, CDR2 FQGNSA. The length of the CDR3 is 13 residues. CDR3 nucleotide sequence: TGTGCCAGCAGCTCACTCCTGATTAATGAGCAGTTCTTC. As protein: CASSSLLINEQFF.

This clonotype has only a few counts. The chain has TRBV5-1 and TRBJ2-1; perhaps TRBD2 as D (6 bases). The CDR3 has 16 amino acids. Germline CDR1 and CDR2: SGHRS and YFSETQ. V was cut by 2 bases and J by 7 bases, with 19 bases left in between. CDR3 sequence reads: CASSFWLPIGGNEQFF. As DNA, the CDR3 is TGCGCCAGCAGCTTTTGGCTTCCGATAGGAGGGAATGAGCAGTTCTTC. Full variable domain (outside the CDR3, taken from reference TRBV5-1 and TRBJ2-1): KAGVTQTPRYLIKTRGQQVTLSCSPISGHRSVSWYQQTPGQGLQFLFEYFSETQRNKGNFPGRFSGRQFSNSRSEMNVSTLELGDSALYLCASSFWLPIGGNEQFFGPGTRLTVL.

A few counts support this clonotype. This chain links TRBV7-2 with TRBJ2-7, with 7 bases aligning to TRBD2. The CDR3 is made up of 14 amino acids. J lost 1 base, V lost 6 bases, and 6 bases had no gene match. CDR1 and CDR2 from the germline V gene are SGHTA and FQGNSA. CDR3 sequence (DNA): TGTGCCAGCAGAGACGGGGGGTCTTCCTACGAGCAGTACTTC. It encodes CASRDGGSSYEQYF.